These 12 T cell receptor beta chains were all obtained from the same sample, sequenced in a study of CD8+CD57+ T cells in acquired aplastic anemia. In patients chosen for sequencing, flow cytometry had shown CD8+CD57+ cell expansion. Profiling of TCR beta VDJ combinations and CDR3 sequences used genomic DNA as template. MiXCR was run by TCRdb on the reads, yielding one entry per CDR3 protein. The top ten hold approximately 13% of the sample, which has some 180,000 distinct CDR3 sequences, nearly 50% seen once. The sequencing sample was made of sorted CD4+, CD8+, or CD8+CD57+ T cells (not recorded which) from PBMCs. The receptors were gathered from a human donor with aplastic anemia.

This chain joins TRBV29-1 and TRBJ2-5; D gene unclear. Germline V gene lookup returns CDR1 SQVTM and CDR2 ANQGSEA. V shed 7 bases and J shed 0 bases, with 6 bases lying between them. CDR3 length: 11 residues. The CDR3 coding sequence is TGCAGCGGTCTAGACCAAGAGACCCAGTACTTC. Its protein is CSGLDQETQYF.

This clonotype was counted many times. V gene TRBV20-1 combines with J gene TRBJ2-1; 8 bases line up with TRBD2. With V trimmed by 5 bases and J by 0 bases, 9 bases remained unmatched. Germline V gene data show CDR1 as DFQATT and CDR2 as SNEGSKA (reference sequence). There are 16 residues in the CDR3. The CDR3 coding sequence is TGCAGTGCTTCGGGCAGCGGGGGTTCCTCCTACAATGAGCAGTTCTTC. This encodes CSASGSGGSSYNEQFF.

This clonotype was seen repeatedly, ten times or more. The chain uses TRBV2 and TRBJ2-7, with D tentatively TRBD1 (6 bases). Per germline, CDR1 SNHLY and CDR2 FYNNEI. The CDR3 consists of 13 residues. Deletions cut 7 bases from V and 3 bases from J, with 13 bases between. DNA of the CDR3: TGTGCCAGCACGGACAGAGCCGACTACGAGCAGTACTTC. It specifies CASTDRADYEQYF.

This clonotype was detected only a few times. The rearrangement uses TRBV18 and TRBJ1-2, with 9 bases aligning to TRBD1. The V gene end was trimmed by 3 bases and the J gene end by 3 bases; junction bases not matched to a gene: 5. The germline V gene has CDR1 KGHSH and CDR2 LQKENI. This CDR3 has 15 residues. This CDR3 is CASSPLQGADYGYTF. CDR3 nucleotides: TGTGCCAGCTCACCCTTACAGGGGGCGGACTATGGCTACACCTTC.

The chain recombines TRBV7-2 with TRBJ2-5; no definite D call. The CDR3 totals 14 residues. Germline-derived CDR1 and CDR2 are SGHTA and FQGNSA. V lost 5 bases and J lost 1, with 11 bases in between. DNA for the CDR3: TGTGCCAGCAGCCTTCGCGTAGGCCAAGAGACCCAGTACTTC. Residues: CASSLRVGQETQYF.

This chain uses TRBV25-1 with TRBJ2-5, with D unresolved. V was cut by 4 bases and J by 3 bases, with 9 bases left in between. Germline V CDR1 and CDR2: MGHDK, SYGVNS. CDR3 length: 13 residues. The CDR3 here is CASSGIGKETQYF. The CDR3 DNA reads TGTGCCAGCAGTGGGATTGGAAAAGAGACCCAGTACTTC.

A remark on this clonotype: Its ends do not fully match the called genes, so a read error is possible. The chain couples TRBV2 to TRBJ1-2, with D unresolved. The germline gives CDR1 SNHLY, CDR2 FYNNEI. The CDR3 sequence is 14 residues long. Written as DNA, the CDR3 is TGTGCCAGCAGCGAAGCGCGGGGAATCTATAGCTACACCTTC. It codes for CASSEARGIYSYTF. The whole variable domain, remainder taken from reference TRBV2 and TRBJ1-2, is EPEVTQTPSHQVTQMGQEVILRCVPISNHLYFYWYRQILGQKVEFLVSFYNNEISEKSEIFDDQFSVERPDGSNFTLKIRSTKLEDSAMYFCASSEARGIYSYTFGSGTRLTVV.

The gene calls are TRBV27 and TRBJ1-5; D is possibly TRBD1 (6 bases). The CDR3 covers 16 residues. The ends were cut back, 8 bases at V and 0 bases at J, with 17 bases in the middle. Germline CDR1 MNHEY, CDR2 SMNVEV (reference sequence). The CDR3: CASPIGQPYSNQPQHF. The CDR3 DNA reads TGTGCCAGCCCCATTGGACAGCCGTATAGCAATCAGCCCCAGCATTTT.

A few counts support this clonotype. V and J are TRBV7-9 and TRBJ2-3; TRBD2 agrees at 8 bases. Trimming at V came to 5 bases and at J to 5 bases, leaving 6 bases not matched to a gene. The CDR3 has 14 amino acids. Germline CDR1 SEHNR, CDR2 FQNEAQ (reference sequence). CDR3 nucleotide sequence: TGTGCCAGCAGCATCGGACTAGCTAGAGATACGCAGTATTTT. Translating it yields CASSIGLARDTQYF.

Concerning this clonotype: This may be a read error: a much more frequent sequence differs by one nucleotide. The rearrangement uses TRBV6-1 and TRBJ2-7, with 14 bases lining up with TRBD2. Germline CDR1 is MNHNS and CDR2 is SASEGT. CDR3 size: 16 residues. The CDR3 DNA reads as TGTGCCAGCAGTGGCGGGACTAGCGGGGGAGGACGCGAGCAGCACTTC. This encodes CASSGGTSGGGREQHF.

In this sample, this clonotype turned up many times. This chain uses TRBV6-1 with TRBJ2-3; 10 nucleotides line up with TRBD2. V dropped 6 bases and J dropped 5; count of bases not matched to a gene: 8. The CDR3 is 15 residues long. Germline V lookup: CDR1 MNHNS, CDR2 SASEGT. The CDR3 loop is CASRIAGGMGDTQYF. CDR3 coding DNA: TGTGCCAGCAGGATAGCGGGGGGCATGGGAGATACGCAGTATTTT.

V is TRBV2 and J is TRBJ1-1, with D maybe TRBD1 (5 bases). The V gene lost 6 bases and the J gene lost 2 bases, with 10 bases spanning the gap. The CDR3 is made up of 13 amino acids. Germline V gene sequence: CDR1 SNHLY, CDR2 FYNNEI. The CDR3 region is CASRQEANTEAFF. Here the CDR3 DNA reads TGTGCCAGCAGACAGGAAGCCAACACTGAAGCTTTCTTT.